A single sample is the source of the 32 T cell receptor beta chains below, sequenced in a study of blood T cell repertoires in COVID-19. Assay: immunoSEQ multiplex PCR; the TCRdb copy retains only in-frame clones and omits some. Here the sample spans around 150,000 clones, roughly nine tenths being singletons. Source material: peripheral blood. All receptors derive from a man aged 60-69 years with active or convalescent COVID-19.

The rearrangement uses TRBV30 and TRBJ1-1, with D tentatively TRBD1 (6 bases). CDR1 is GTSNPN and CDR2 is SVGIG in the germline V gene (reference sequence). CDR3 size: 12 residues. Trimming shortened V by 4 bases and J by 4 bases, and 10 bases separated the two germline ends. The CDR3 DNA reads TGTGCCTGGAATGCAGGGGTCACTGAAGCTTTCTTT. Its protein is CAWNAGVTEAFF. Looking up the rest from reference TRBV30 and TRBJ1-1 gives the full variable domain: SQTIHQWPATLVQPVGSPLSLECTVEGTSNPNLYWYRQAAGRGLQLLFYSVGIGQISSEVPQNLSASRPQDRQFILSSKKLLLSDSGFYLCAWNAGVTEAFFGQGTRLTVV.

The CDR3 DNA reads as TGTGCCAGCAGATTTGGACTAGCGGGAGCCGAGCAGTACTTC. It encodes CASRFGLAGAEQYF. V and J are TRBV6-1 and TRBJ2-7, with 13 bases fitting TRBD2. This CDR3 contains 14 residues. J lost 6 bases, V lost 6 bases, and 5 bases had no gene match. CDR1 is MNHNS and CDR2 is SASEGT in the germline V gene.

V and J are TRBV7-2 and TRBJ2-7; 8 bases map to TRBD2. V shed 5 bases and J 5 bases; nucleotides not matched to a gene: 14. The germline gives CDR1 SGHTA, CDR2 FQGNSA. This CDR3 has 16 residues. In nucleotides, the CDR3 is TGTGCCAGCAGCCTCCTTTCCGGCGGGGGGACAAACGAGCAGTACTTC. It yields the protein CASSLLSGGGTNEQYF.

This rearrangement joins TRBV3-1 (or the pseudogene TRBV3-2) to TRBJ1-1, with unresolved D. The CDR3 runs 14 residues. CDR1 is LGHDT and CDR2 is YNNKEL in the germline V gene (reference sequence). V was shortened by 5 bases and J by 2 bases, with 12 bases between the two germline ends. The CDR3 loop is CASSEGSGNTEAFF. The CDR3, as DNA: TGTGCCAGCAGCGAAGGTTCGGGAAACACTGAAGCTTTCTTT.

The chain has TRBV5-1 and TRBJ1-2, with D perhaps TRBD1 (5 bases). Germline assignment: CDR1 SGHRS and CDR2 YFSETQ. The CDR3 loop spans 15 amino acids. Trimming shortened V by 4 bases and J by 0 bases, and 13 bases separated the two germline ends. The CDR3 here is CASSRTGVSNYGYTF. In DNA, the CDR3 is TGCGCCAGCAGCCGAACAGGAGTTTCTAACTATGGCTACACCTTC.

This chain connects TRBV12-3 or TRBV12-4 to TRBJ1-1, with TRBD1 matching over 11 bases. Unmatched junction bases numbered 3, after V lost 6 bases and J lost 12 bases. The CDR3 is made up of 11 amino acids. CDR3 loop: CASSKDRGPFF. CDR3 nucleotides: TGTGCCAGCAGCAAGGACAGGGGGCCTTTCTTT.

There are many counts of this clone. V is TRBV5-5 and J is TRBJ1-2, with a possible D match to TRBD1 (6 bases). CDR1 and CDR2 (germline): SGHKS, YYEKEE (reference sequence). The V end lost 4 bases, the J end lost 3 bases, and 16 bases lay between the germline ends. This CDR3 is 15 amino acids long. The CDR3 bases are TGTGCCAGCAGCCTAAGACAGGAAGATGACTATGGCTACACCTTC. The encoded protein is CASSLRQEDDYGYTF.

As regards this clone: At one end, the junction sequence differs from germline, possibly due to a read error. V is TRBV11-1 and J is TRBJ2-7; D is uncertain. Germline values: CDR1 SGHAT, CDR2 FQDESV (reference sequence). CDR3 length equals 12 residues. CDR3 in DNA: TGTGCCAGCAGCTCTACAGCTTACGGGCAGTACTTC. Protein product: CASSSTAYGQYF.

The chain joins TRBV19 to TRBJ1-1; TRBD1 matches 9 bases. Germline loops: CDR1 LNHDA, CDR2 SQIVND (reference sequence). The CDR3 is 14 residues long. Trimming took 3 bases from V and 6 from J; bases not matched to a gene: 5. CDR3 protein: CASSIEGTGSEAFF. DNA for the CDR3: TGTGCCAGTAGTATCGAAGGGACAGGGTCTGAAGCTTTCTTT.

This clone was picked up one time. This CDR3 reads CASSQYTGGHATNEKLFF. The CDR3 coding sequence is TGCGCCAGCAGTCAGTACACAGGGGGCCATGCAACTAATGAAAAACTGTTTTTT. The chain employs TRBV23-1 and TRBJ1-4; 9 bases line up with TRBD1. TRBV23-1 is recorded as an ORF, its role being uncertain. The ends lost 3 bases at V and 0 bases at J; junction bases unmatched: 8. The CDR3 is 18 amino acids.

This chain uses TRBV7-6 with TRBJ2-2; 7 bases map to TRBD1. With V trimmed by 3 bases and J by 1 base, 5 bases remained unmatched. Germline V lookup: CDR1 SGHVS, CDR2 FNYEAQ. The length of the CDR3 is 16 residues. CDR3 protein: CASSFMGTENTGELFF. The CDR3 bases are TGTGCCAGCAGCTTCATGGGGACAGAGAACACCGGGGAGCTGTTTTTT.

The chain combines TRBV12-3 or TRBV12-4 with TRBJ2-3, with D tentatively TRBD2 (6 bases). Between the trimmed V and J ends, which lost 4 bases and 7 bases, there was a span of 12 bases. This CDR3 has 13 residues. The chain's CDR3 is CASSSGGKYTQYF. CDR3 DNA sequence: TGTGCCAGCAGTTCAGGCGGGAAGTATACGCAGTATTTT.

The J gene is TRBJ2-1, the V gene TRBV11-2; 9 bases line up with TRBD2. Germline V gene lookup returns CDR1 SGHAT and CDR2 FQNNGV. V was pared by 0 bases and J by 12 bases, with 12 bases of the junction left unmatched. The CDR3 totals 16 residues. CDR3 loop: CASSLDGQAGGGSQFF. CDR3 DNA sequence: TGTGCCAGCAGCTTAGATGGGCAAGCGGGGGGCGGGTCGCAGTTCTTC.

This sequence joins TRBV7-2 and TRBJ1-2; TRBD1 matches 9 bases. CDR1 is SGHTA, CDR2 FQGNSA, per germline. The CDR3 has 13 amino acids. V shed 5 bases, J shed 7 bases, and the junction held 5 bases outside the gene matches. The CDR3 sequence is CASSPQGASGYTF. DNA for the CDR3: TGTGCCAGCAGCCCACAGGGGGCGTCTGGCTACACCTTC.

This clone has just one count. The V call is TRBV4-2, the J call TRBJ2-7; 8 positions match TRBD1. The germline V gene encodes CDR1 LGHNA and CDR2 YNFKEQ. Unmatched junction bases numbered 5, after V lost 1 base and J lost 0 bases. CDR3 size: 16 residues. The CDR3 is CASSQVGQDISYEQYF. The CDR3 DNA sequence: TGTGCCAGCAGCCAAGTGGGACAGGACATCTCCTACGAGCAGTACTTC.

This chain uses TRBV2 with TRBJ2-5, with D unresolved. Trimming removed 8 bases from V and 2 bases from J, with 15 bases in between. This CDR3 contains 14 residues. In germline, CDR1 is SNHLY, CDR2 FYNNEI. In DNA form, the CDR3 reads TGTGCCAGCGGAGCATTCCGGGTTCAAGAGACCCAGTACTTC. This gives the protein CASGAFRVQETQYF.

The CDR3 DNA sequence: TGCGCCAGCAGCCCGGGGACAGGGACGCCCTACGAGCAGTACTTC. The encoded protein is CASSPGTGTPYEQYF. The chain joins TRBV5-1 to TRBJ2-7, with 9 bases lining up with TRBD1. V trimming: 4 bases; J trimming: 2 bases; junction bases outside the gene matches: 7. The CDR3 covers 15 residues. CDR1 and CDR2 (germline): SGHRS, YFSETQ. The whole variable domain, remainder taken from reference TRBV5-1 and TRBJ2-7, is KAGVTQTPRYLIKTRGQQVTLSCSPISGHRSVSWYQQTPGQGLQFLFEYFSETQRNKGNFPGRFSGRQFSNSRSEMNVSTLELGDSALYLCASSPGTGTPYEQYFGPGTRLTVT.

The CDR3 protein is CASRPTGGIWQPQHF. Here the CDR3 DNA reads TGTGCCAGCCGACCGACAGGGGGGATTTGGCAGCCCCAGCATTTT. V gene TRBV6-5 combines with J gene TRBJ1-5; 9 positions match TRBD1. The V segment lost 8 bases and the J segment 7 bases; nucleotides outside the gene matches: 12. The germline gives CDR1 MNHEY, CDR2 SVGAGI. The CDR3 is made up of 15 amino acids.

The chain uses TRBV2 and TRBJ1-5, with D unclear. Per germline, CDR1 SNHLY and CDR2 FYNNEI. V lost 6 bases to trimming and J lost 0 bases, with 6 bases between them. The CDR3 consists of 13 residues. Here the CDR3 reads CASRTDSNQPQHF. Written as DNA, the CDR3 is TGTGCCAGCAGAACAGATAGCAATCAGCCCCAGCATTTT.

V is TRBV11-3 and J is TRBJ1-1, with D perhaps matching TRBD1 (5 bases). Germline loops: CDR1 SGHNT, CDR2 YENEEA. V was cut by 4 bases and J by 3 bases, with 9 bases left in between. This CDR3 region has 13 residues. The CDR3 nucleotides read TGTGCCAGCAGCTGGGGAGGGGACACTGAAGCTTTCTTT. Its protein is CASSWGGDTEAFF.

The CDR3 spells CASSSSTSPDTQYF. As DNA, the CDR3 is TGTGCCAGCAGCTCCTCGACTAGCCCAGATACGCAGTATTTT. The genes are TRBV7-9 and TRBJ2-3; 7 bases fit TRBD2. Germline CDR1 and CDR2: SEHNR and FQNEAQ (reference sequence). V was clipped by 4 bases and J by 4 bases; unmatched bases: 5. This CDR3 region has 14 residues. The complete variable domain, with remaining parts taken from reference TRBV7-9 and TRBJ2-3, reads DTGVSQNPRHKITKRGQNVTFRCDPISEHNRLYWYRQTLGQGPEFLTYFQNEAQLEKSRLLSDRFSAERPKGSFSTLEIQRTEQGDSAMYLCASSSSTSPDTQYFGPGTRLTVL.

The chain has TRBV19 and TRBJ2-6, with D unresolved. Germline V lookup: CDR1 LNHDA, CDR2 SQIVND (reference sequence). Between the trimmed V and J ends, which lost 5 bases and 0 bases, there was a span of 8 bases. There are 15 residues in the CDR3. The CDR3 region is CASSYSPSGANVLTF. DNA of the CDR3: TGTGCCAGTAGTTACAGTCCCTCTGGGGCCAACGTCCTGACTTTC.

The V and J genes are TRBV6-1 and TRBJ1-4, with 7 bases lining up with TRBD1. Per germline, CDR1 MNHNS and CDR2 SASEGT. The CDR3 loop spans 17 amino acids. The ends lost 3 bases at V and 10 bases at J; junction bases unmatched: 17. The CDR3 sequence: CASSDWTGTLSGRKLFF. In DNA form, the CDR3 reads TGTGCCAGCAGTGACTGGACAGGAACCCTTTCGGGGCGAAAACTGTTTTTT.

This clone was detected only a few times. The chain links TRBV10-3 to TRBJ1-1; D gene uncertain. Germline CDR1 ENHRY, CDR2 SYGVKD. V shed 11 bases and J shed 2 bases, with 15 bases lying between them. This CDR3 has 13 amino acids. CDR3 amino acids: CAAKEDGNTEAFF. In nucleotides, the CDR3 is TGTGCCGCCAAGGAGGATGGAAACACTGAAGCTTTCTTT.

The V gene is TRBV25-1, the J gene TRBJ1-1, with 7 bases that match TRBD1. Germline CDR1 MGHDK, CDR2 SYGVNS. The trim removed 1 base at V and 4 bases at J, leaving 9 bases unmatched. The CDR3 sequence is 16 residues long. The CDR3 bases are TGTGCCAGCAGTGAATTCGAGACAGGGATTCGCACTGAAGCTTTCTTT. Encoded protein: CASSEFETGIRTEAFF.

This sequence joins TRBV5-1 and TRBJ2-7; 7 nucleotides line up with TRBD2. This CDR3 is built from 15 residues. Per the germline V gene, CDR1 is SGHRS and CDR2 is YFSETQ. The V and J ends lost 0 bases and 1 base, in that order; junction bases with no gene match: 4. CDR3 residues: CASSLGAGTSYEQYF. CDR3 sequence (DNA): TGCGCCAGCAGCTTGGGAGCGGGAACGTCCTACGAGCAGTACTTC.

This rearrangement joins TRBV5-1 to TRBJ2-1; tentatively, D is TRBD2 (5 bases). The CDR3 is 13 residues long. Germline V CDR1 and CDR2: SGHRS, YFSETQ. The V end lost 4 bases, the J end lost 8 bases, and 13 bases lay between the germline ends. Written as DNA, the CDR3 is TGCGCCAGCAGCGCGCTAGCCTCCTATGAGCAGTTCTTC. Residues: CASSALASYEQFF.

The gene calls are TRBV19 and TRBJ1-1; tentatively, D is TRBD1 (5 bases). The CDR3 has 13 residues. CDR1 is LNHDA and CDR2 is SQIVND in the germline V gene (reference sequence). V lost 7 bases and J lost 1, with 10 bases in between. The CDR3 reads CASTRTRNTEAFF. CDR3 nucleotides: TGTGCCAGTACTAGGACAAGGAACACTGAAGCTTTCTTT.

This clone appeared a single time. The J gene is TRBJ2-1, the V gene TRBV6-5; a possible D gene is TRBD1 (6 bases). Trimming cost V 5 bases and J 10 bases, with 15 bases left between them. CDR1 and CDR2 from the germline V gene are MNHEY and SVGAGI. The CDR3 is 13 amino acids. CDR3 residues: CASSPKFDREQFF. The CDR3 coding sequence is TGTGCCAGCAGTCCTAAATTCGACAGGGAGCAGTTCTTC.

The rearrangement links TRBV10-3 to TRBJ1-1; 7 bases map to TRBD1. The length of the CDR3 is 17 residues. Germline trimming cut 7 bases from V and 0 bases from J; bases unmatched to any gene: 14. Germline lookup yields CDR1 ENHRY and CDR2 SYGVKD. The CDR3: CAINTRDSQALNTEAFF. The CDR3 coding sequence is TGTGCCATCAATACCAGGGACAGCCAGGCGTTGAACACTGAAGCTTTCTTT.

This rearrangement joins TRBV6-6 to TRBJ2-5, with D unclear. Trimming stripped 2 bases from V and 2 bases from J, with 12 bases between. The CDR3 has 15 residues. Per germline, CDR1 MNHNY and CDR2 SVGAGI (reference sequence). CDR3 in amino acids: CASSYAQTIQETQYF. In nucleotides, the CDR3 is TGTGCCAGCAGTTACGCTCAGACAATTCAAGAGACCCAGTACTTC.

This clone was seen only once. CDR3: CASSDGQGRTDTQYF. Written as DNA, the CDR3 is TGCGCCAGCAGTGACGGACAGGGGCGAACAGATACGCAGTATTTT. This chain connects TRBV10-1 to TRBJ2-3; 9 bases match TRBD1. Germline V gene sequence: CDR1 WNHNN, CDR2 SYGVQD (reference sequence). The CDR3 runs to 15 residues. J lost 3 bases, V lost 3 bases, and 4 bases had no gene match.